This TCR beta chain came from a study of OX40 agonist ivuxolimab in advanced cancers. Study-wide context: Ivuxolimab, an agonist antibody against OX40 (CD134), was given to patients. Patients were infused with ivuxolimab every 2 weeks at 0.01 to 10 mg/kg.

The V segment lost 5 bases and the J segment 6 bases; nucleotides outside the gene matches: 12. Germline V lookup: CDR1 SEHNR, CDR2 FQNEAQ (reference sequence). This CDR3 spans 15 amino acids. This table comes from immunoSEQ multiplex PCR, and its TCRdb copy is limited to in-frame clones, with some not included. There are about 80,000 clones in the sample; around 87% occur only once, and about 0.25% lies in the top ten. Exclusion applied to patients with autoimmune disease history or systemic immunosuppression. The receptor comes from an adult with an advanced solid tumor such as melanoma, head and neck, liver or kidney cancer. This chain links TRBV7-9 with TRBJ2-7; 8 bases line up with TRBD2. The starting material was CD4+ or CD8+ T cells sorted from blood, obtained in a trial of the OX40 agonist ivuxolimab. In DNA form, the CDR3 reads TGTGCCAGCAGCCGCCGCGGGACTAGTCAGAGCGAGCAGTACTTC. Protein product: CASSRRGTSQSEQYF. Supplemented by reference TRBV7-9 and TRBJ2-7, the full variable domain reads DTGVSQNPRHKITKRGQNVTFRCDPISEHNRLYWYRQTLGQGPEFLTYFQNEAQLEKSRLLSDRFSAERPKGSFSTLEIQRTEQGDSAMYLCASSRRGTSQSEQYFGPGTRLTVT.